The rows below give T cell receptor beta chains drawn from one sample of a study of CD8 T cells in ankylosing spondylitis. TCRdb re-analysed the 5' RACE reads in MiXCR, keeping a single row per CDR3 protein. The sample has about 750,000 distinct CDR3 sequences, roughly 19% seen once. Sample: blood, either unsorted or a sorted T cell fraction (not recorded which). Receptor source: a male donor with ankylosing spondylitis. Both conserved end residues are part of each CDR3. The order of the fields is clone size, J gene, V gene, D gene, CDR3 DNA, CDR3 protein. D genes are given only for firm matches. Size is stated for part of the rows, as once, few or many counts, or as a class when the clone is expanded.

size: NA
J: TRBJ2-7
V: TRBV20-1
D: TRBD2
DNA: TGCAGTGCGCACGATCCAGCGGGGTTCTACGAGCAGTACTTC
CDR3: CSAHDPAGFYEQYF

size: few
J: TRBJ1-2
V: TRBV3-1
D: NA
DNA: TGTGCCAGCAGCCAAGAGATTTCAGGGAGGTATGGCTACACCTTC
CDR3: CASSQEISGRYGYTF

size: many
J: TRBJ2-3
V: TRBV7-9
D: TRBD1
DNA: TGTGCCAGCAGTTTGGGGACAGGTAGCACAGATACGCAGTATTTT
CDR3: CASSLGTGSTDTQYF

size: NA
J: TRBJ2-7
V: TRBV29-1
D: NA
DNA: TGCAGCGTTGAATTTGGGGGAACCTACGAGCAGTACTTC
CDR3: CSVEFGGTYEQYF

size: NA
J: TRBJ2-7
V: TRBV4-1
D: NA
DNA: TGCGCCAGCAGCCAAGATTACGGGGGCTTGTACGAGCAGTACTTC
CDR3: CASSQDYGGLYEQYF

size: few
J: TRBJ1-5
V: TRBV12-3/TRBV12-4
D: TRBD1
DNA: TGTGCCAGCACCCTGACAGGGCTATCCAATCAGCCCCAGCATTTT
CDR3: CASTLTGLSNQPQHF

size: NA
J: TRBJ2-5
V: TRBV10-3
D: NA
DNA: TGTGCCATCACCTCTCACCCCCAAGAGACCCAGTACTTC
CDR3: CAITSHPQETQYF

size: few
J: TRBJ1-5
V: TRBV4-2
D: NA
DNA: TGTGCCAGCAGCCAAGATCTTGGACAGTATTATAGCAATCAGCCCCAGCATTTT
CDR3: CASSQDLGQYYSNQPQHF

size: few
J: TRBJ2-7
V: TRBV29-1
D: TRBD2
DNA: TGCAGCGTTTCCCCGGGACTAGACCCCTACGAGCAGTACTTC
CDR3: CSVSPGLDPYEQYF

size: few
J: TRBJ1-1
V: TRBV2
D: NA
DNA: TGTGCCAGCAGTCCGGTCGACTCGAACACTGAAGCTTTCTTT
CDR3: CASSPVDSNTEAFF

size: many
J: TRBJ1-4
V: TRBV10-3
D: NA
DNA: TGTGCCATCAGTGATAACGATGAAAAACTGTTTTTT
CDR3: CAISDNDEKLFF

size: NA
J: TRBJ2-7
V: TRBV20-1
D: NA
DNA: TGCAGTGCTAGCCTCTTTGGACAGAGCTACGAGCAGTACTTC
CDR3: CSASLFGQSYEQYF

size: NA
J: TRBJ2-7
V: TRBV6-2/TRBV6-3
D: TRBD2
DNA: TGTGCCAGCAGGAAAGCGGGGGTCTCCTACGAGCAGTACTTC
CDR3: CASRKAGVSYEQYF

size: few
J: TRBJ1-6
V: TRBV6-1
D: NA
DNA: TGTGCCAGCAGTGAAGACAATAATTCACCCCTCCACTTT
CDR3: CASSEDNNSPLHF

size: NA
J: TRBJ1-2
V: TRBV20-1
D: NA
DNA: TGCAGTGCCCGGCCTGCAAACTATGGCTACACCTTC
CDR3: CSARPANYGYTF

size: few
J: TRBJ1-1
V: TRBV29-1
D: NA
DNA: TGCAGCGTTGACCCGGGGAGTGGTGCTTTCTTT
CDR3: CSVDPGSGAFF

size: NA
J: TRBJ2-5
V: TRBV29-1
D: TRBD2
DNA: TGCAGCGTTGTCTGGCTAGCGGGAGGTAGGGAGACCCAGTACTTC
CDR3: CSVVWLAGGRETQYF

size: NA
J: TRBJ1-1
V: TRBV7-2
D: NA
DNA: TGTGCCAGCAGCTTAGGCAGGGGCTATGGAAACACTGAAGCTTTCTTT
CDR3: CASSLGRGYGNTEAFF